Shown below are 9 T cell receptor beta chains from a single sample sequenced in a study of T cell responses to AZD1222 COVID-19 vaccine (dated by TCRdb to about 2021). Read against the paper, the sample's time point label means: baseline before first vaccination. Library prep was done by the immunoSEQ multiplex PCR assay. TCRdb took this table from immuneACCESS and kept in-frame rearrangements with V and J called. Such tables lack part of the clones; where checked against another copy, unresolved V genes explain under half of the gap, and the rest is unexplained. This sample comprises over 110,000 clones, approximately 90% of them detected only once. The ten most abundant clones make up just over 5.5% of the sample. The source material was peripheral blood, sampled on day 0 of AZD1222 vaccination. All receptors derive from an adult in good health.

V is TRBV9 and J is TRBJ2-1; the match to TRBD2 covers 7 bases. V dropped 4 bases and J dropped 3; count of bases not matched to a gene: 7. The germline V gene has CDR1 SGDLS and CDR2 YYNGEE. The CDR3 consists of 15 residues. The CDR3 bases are TGTGCCAGCAGCCCCCACCGGACTAGCTACAATGAGCAGTTCTTC. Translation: CASSPHRTSYNEQFF.

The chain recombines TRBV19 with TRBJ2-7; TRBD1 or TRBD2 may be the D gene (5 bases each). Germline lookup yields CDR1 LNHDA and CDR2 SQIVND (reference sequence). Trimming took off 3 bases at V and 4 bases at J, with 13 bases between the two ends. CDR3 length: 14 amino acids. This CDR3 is CASSMGTGLYEQYF. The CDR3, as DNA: TGTGCCAGTAGTATGGGGACGGGATTATACGAGCAGTACTTC. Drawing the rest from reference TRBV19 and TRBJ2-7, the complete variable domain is DGGITQSPKYLFRKEGQNVTLSCEQNLNHDAMYWYRQDPGQGLRLIYYSQIVNDFQKGDIAEGYSVSREKKESFPLTVTSAQKNPTAFYLCASSMGTGLYEQYFGPGTRLTVT.

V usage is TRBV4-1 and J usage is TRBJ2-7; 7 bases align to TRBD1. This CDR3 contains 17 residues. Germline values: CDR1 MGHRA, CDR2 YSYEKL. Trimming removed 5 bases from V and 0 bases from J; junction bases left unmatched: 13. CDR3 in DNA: TGCGCCAGCAGCTCCGGGGTAAATACAGGGGACTCCTACGAGCAGTACTTC. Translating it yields CASSSGVNTGDSYEQYF.

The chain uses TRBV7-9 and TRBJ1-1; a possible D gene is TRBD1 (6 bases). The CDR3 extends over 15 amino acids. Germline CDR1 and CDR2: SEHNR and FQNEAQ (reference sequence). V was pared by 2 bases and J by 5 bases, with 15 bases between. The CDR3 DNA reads TGTGCCAGCAGCTTACAGTCCAGGGGAGGGACTGAAGCTTTCTTT. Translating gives CASSLQSRGGTEAFF.

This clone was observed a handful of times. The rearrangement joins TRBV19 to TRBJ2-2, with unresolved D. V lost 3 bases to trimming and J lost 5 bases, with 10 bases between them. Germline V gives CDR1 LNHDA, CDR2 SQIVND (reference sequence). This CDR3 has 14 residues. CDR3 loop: CASSILLGTGELFF. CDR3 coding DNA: TGTGCCAGTAGTATCCTCCTCGGAACCGGGGAGCTGTTTTTT.

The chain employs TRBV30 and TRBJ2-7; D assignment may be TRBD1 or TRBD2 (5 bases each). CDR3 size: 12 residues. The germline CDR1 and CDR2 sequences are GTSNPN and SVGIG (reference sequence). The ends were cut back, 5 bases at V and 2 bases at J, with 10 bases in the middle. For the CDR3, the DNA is TGTGCCTGGGGGGACGGTCCCTACGAGCAGTACTTC. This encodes CAWGDGPYEQYF.

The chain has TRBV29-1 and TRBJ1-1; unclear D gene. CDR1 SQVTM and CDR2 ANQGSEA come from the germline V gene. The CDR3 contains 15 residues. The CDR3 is CSVTYQRITLAEAFF. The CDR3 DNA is TGCAGTGTTACGTACCAGAGGATAACACTTGCTGAAGCTTTCTTT. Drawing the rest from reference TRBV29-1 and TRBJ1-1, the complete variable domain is SAVISQKPSRDICQRGTSLTIQCQVDSQVTMMFWYRQQPGQSLTLIATANQGSEATYESGFVIDKFPISRPNLTFSTLTVSNMSPEDSSIYLCSVTYQRITLAEAFFGQGTRLTVV.

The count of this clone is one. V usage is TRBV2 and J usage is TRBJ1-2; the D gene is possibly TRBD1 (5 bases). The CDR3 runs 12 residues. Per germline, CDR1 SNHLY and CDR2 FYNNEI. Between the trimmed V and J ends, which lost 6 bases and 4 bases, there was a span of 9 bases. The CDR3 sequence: CASRAGTYGYTF. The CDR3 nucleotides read TGTGCCAGCAGGGCAGGGACCTATGGCTACACCTTC.

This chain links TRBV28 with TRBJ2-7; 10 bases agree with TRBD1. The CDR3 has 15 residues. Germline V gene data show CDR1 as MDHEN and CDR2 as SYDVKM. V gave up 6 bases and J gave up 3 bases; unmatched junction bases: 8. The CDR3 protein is CASSYGTGARYEQYF. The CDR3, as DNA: TGTGCCAGCAGCTACGGGACAGGGGCGCGCTACGAGCAGTACTTC.